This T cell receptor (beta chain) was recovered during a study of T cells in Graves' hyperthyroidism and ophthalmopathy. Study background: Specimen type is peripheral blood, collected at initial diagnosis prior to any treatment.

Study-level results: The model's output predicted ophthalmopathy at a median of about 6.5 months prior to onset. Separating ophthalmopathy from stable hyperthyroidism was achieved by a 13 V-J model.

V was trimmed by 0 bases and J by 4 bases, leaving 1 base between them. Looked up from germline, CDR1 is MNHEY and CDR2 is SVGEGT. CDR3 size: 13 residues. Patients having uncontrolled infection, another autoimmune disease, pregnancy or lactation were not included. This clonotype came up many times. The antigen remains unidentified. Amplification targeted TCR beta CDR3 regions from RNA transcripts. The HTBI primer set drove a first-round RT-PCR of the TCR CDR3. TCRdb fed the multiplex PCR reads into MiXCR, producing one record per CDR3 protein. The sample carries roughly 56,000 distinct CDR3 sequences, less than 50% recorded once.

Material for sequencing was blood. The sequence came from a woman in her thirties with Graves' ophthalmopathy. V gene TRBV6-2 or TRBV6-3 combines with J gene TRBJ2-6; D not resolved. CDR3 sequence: CASSYSGANVLTF. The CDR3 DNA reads TGTGCCAGCAGTTACTCCGGGGCCAACGTCCTGACTTTC.